This is a list of T cell receptor beta chains from one sample in a study of blood T cell repertoires in COVID-19. Assay used: immunoSEQ multiplex PCR; TCRdb lists only in-frame clones, some missing. The data show fewer than 350,000 clones, around 90% seen once. Sample: PBMCs or T cells enriched from blood (not recorded which). These receptors were taken from a young woman with acute COVID-19. CDR3s include the opening cysteine and the closing phenylalanine or tryptophan. The D gene is left open where the match is weak. Where a row states a size, it is once, few, many or the class of an expanded clone; other rows omit it.

CASRQGTGNYGYTF TGTGCCAGCAGACAGGGTACGGGTAACTATGGCTACACCTTC 14 NA NA TRBJ1-2 TRBV5-5
CASISGGTGSGELFF TGTGCCAGTATTTCAGGAGGGACAGGATCCGGGGAGCTGTTTTTT 15 TRBD1 NA TRBJ2-2 TRBV19
CASSIPGNTEAFF TGTGCCAGCAGCATACCAGGGAACACTGAAGCTTTCTTT 13 NA NA TRBJ1-1 TRBV28
CASSIQTGMNTEAFF TGTGCCAGCAGCATACAGACAGGGATGAACACTGAAGCTTTCTTT 15 TRBD1 NA TRBJ1-1 TRBV7-9
CASRPRTDKTNTGELFF TGTGCCAGCAGACCGAGGACAGATAAGACGAACACCGGGGAGCTGTTTTTT 17 NA NA TRBJ2-2 TRBV7-9
CASSFGRQGAYEQYF TGTGCCAGCAGCTTTGGTCGGCAGGGGGCGTACGAGCAGTACTTC 15 TRBD1 NA TRBJ2-7 TRBV5-4
CASSQAGTNTEAFF TGTGCCAGCAGCCAAGCGGGAACGAACACTGAAGCTTTCTTT 14 NA NA TRBJ1-1 TRBV3-1/TRBV3-2
CASSPGQGAEEQYF TGTGCCAGCTCCCCGGGACAGGGGGCTGAGGAGCAGTACTTC 14 TRBD1 NA TRBJ2-7 TRBV18
CATRSEEGEKLFF TGTGCCACCCGATCCGAGGAGGGTGAAAAACTGTTTTTT 13 NA once TRBJ1-4 TRBV6-5
CASSQDHSSNTEAFF TGCGCCAGCAGCCAAGATCACTCCTCGAACACTGAAGCTTTCTTT 15 NA NA TRBJ1-1 TRBV4-3
CASSLEGQKNSPLHF TGTGCCAGCAGCTTAGAGGGACAGAAAAATTCACCCCTCCACTTT 15 TRBD1 NA TRBJ1-6 TRBV7-9
CASSQETSVIWYEQYF TGTGCCAGCTCGCAAGAGACTAGCGTGATATGGTACGAGCAGTACTTC 16 TRBD2 once TRBJ2-7 TRBV18
CASSNRDRGNQPQHF TGTGCCAGCAGCAACCGGGACAGGGGCAATCAGCCCCAGCATTTT 15 TRBD1 NA TRBJ1-5 TRBV7-8
CASSSYDRGLGKLFF TGTGCCAGCAGTTCATACGACAGGGGGCTTGGGAAACTGTTTTTT 15 TRBD1 NA TRBJ1-4 TRBV28
CASSLGTGYGTQYF TGTGCCAGTAGTCTCGGGACAGGGTACGGGACCCAGTACTTC 14 TRBD1 NA TRBJ2-5 TRBV19
CAISEREGNEQFF TGTGCCATCAGTGAGCGGGAGGGAAATGAGCAGTTCTTC 13 TRBD2 once TRBJ2-1 TRBV10-3
CASAVIAGRTDTQYF TGTGCCAGTGCTGTTATAGCGGGACGCACAGATACGCAGTATTTT 15 TRBD2 NA TRBJ2-3 TRBV19
CASSYSGVAGEAFF TGTGCCAGCAGTTACTCCGGCGTGGCGGGAGAAGCTTTCTTT 14 NA NA TRBJ1-1 TRBV6-5
CASSPGQGKQFF TGTGCCAGCAGTCCCGGACAGGGGAAGCAGTTCTTC 12 TRBD1 once TRBJ2-1 TRBV12-3/TRBV12-4